The 9 T cell receptor beta chains reported below all come from one sample, sequenced in a study of blood T cell repertoires in COVID-19. Assay: immunoSEQ multiplex PCR; the TCRdb copy retains only in-frame clones and omits some. The sample has fewer than 300,000 clones; 75% to 90% are singletons. The specimen sequenced was peripheral blood. The receptors were gathered from a woman between 70 and 85 years old with active or convalescent COVID-19.

This clone was counted a few times. V is TRBV5-1 and J is TRBJ2-4; D gene ambiguous. The CDR3 length is 15 residues. The V end lost 2 bases, the J end lost 5 bases, and 14 bases lay between the germline ends. Germline V gene sequence: CDR1 SGHRS, CDR2 YFSETQ. The CDR3 DNA reads TGCGCCAGCAGCTTAAGTCCTACAGACCAAAACATTCAGTACTTC. As protein: CASSLSPTDQNIQYF. The full variable domain, its missing parts supplied by reference TRBV5-1 and TRBJ2-4, is KAGVTQTPRYLIKTRGQQVTLSCSPISGHRSVSWYQQTPGQGLQFLFEYFSETQRNKGNFPGRFSGRQFSNSRSEMNVSTLELGDSALYLCASSLSPTDQNIQYFGAGTRLSVL.

The chain combines TRBV7-2 with TRBJ1-2; tentatively, D is TRBD1 (5 bases). V was cut by 5 bases and J by 8 bases, with 12 bases left in between. Germline V CDR1 and CDR2: SGHTA, FQGNSA. The CDR3 covers 12 residues. The CDR3 here is CASSPSGWGYTF. The CDR3 region has the DNA TGTGCCAGCAGCCCGTCAGGGTGGGGCTACACCTTC.

The gene calls are TRBV29-1 and TRBJ1-1; weak D call: TRBD1 (5 bases). CDR3 size: 15 residues. Germline V lookup: CDR1 SQVTM, CDR2 ANQGSEA. V was trimmed by 6 bases and J by 1 base, leaving 18 bases between them. The CDR3 sequence: CSVADPGLGNTEAFF. CDR3 nucleotides: TGCAGCGTAGCCGACCCAGGGCTCGGGAACACTGAAGCTTTCTTT.

The chain is built from TRBV10-3 and TRBJ1-1; 7 bases map to TRBD1. This CDR3 region has 13 residues. With 8 bases clipped from V and 2 bases from J, the junction kept 5 bases outside the gene matches. Germline V gene lookup returns CDR1 ENHRY and CDR2 SYGVKD. The CDR3: CAIRQGRNTEAFF. The DNA of the CDR3 is TGTGCCATCCGACAGGGACGAAACACTGAAGCTTTCTTT.

This sequence joins TRBV2 and TRBJ2-7; 14 bases agree with TRBD2. CDR1 is SNHLY, CDR2 FYNNEI, per germline. V was clipped by 8 bases and J by 6 bases; unmatched bases: 3. The CDR3 extends over 13 amino acids. CDR3 protein: CASSGLAGAEQYF. The CDR3 nucleotides read TGTGCCAGCTCGGGACTAGCGGGAGCCGAGCAGTACTTC. Full variable domain (missing parts from reference TRBV2 and TRBJ2-7): EPEVTQTPSHQVTQMGQEVILRCVPISNHLYFYWYRQILGQKVEFLVSFYNNEISEKSEIFDDQFSVERPDGSNFTLKIRSTKLEDSAMYFCASSGLAGAEQYFGPGTRLTVT.

This clone was detected once. The V and J genes are TRBV28 and TRBJ2-2, with a tentative D call TRBD1 (5 bases). CDR1 is MDHEN and CDR2 is SYDVKM in the germline V gene. The CDR3 length is 14 residues. The germline V and J ends were trimmed by 3 bases and 6 bases, with 11 bases remaining between them. This chain's CDR3 is CASSLLSTAGELFF. In DNA, the CDR3 is TGTGCCAGCAGTTTGTTGTCGACAGCCGGGGAGCTGTTTTTT. The full variable domain, in which reference TRBV28 and TRBJ2-2 provide the parts outside the CDR3, is DVKVTQSSRYLVKRTGEKVFLECVQDMDHENMFWYRQDPGLGLRLIYFSYDVKMKEKGDIPEGYSVSREKKERFSLILESASTNQTSMYLCASSLLSTAGELFFGEGSRLTVL.

This sequence joins TRBV12-3 or TRBV12-4 and TRBJ2-5; the match to TRBD1 covers 8 bases. This CDR3 spans 11 amino acids. The ends lost 5 bases at V and 14 bases at J; junction bases unmatched: 7. CDR3 amino acids: CASSRQGSLYF. The CDR3 bases are TGTGCCAGCAGTAGACAGGGGAGCCTTTACTTC.

The chain employs TRBV5-4 and TRBJ1-4; the D is unclear. The V gene lost 4 bases and the J gene lost 0 bases, with 13 bases spanning the gap. The CDR3 extends over 16 amino acids. Germline-derived CDR1 and CDR2 are SGHNT and YYREEE (reference sequence). CDR3 amino acids: CASSHGVGATNEKLFF. CDR3 sequence (DNA): TGTGCCAGCAGCCACGGGGTCGGGGCAACTAATGAAAAACTGTTTTTT. Using reference TRBV5-4 and TRBJ1-4 for the parts outside the CDR3, the full variable domain is ETGVTQSPTHLIKTRGQQVTLRCSSQSGHNTVSWYQQALGQGPQFIFQYYREEENGRGNFPPRFSGLQFPNYSSELNVNALELDDSALYLCASSHGVGATNEKLFFGSGTQLSVL.

Details on this clone: Distinct nucleotide sequences in the sample also encode this CDR3. The CDR3 reads CASSPSTEAFF. The CDR3 DNA reads TGTGCCAGCTCACCATCTACTGAAGCTTTCTTT. V gene TRBV18 combines with J gene TRBJ1-1; D unresolved. Germline-derived CDR1 and CDR2 are KGHSH and LQKENI. The CDR3 spans 11 residues. V dropped 2 bases and J dropped 5 bases, with 3 bases sitting between them. Variable domain in full (rest from reference TRBV18 and TRBJ1-1): NAGVMQNPRHLVRRRGQEARLRCSPMKGHSHVYWYRQLPEEGLKFMVYLQKENIIDESGMPKERFSAEFPKEGPSILRIQQVVRGDSAAYFCASSPSTEAFFGQGTRLTVV.